This TCR beta chain is from a study of a mutant IDH1 vaccine in newly diagnosed glioma. About the study: Pretreatment consisted of radiotherapy, temozolomide, or both, with most receiving both.

Regarding this clone: The target antigen is unknown.

The CDR3 runs to 13 residues. Germline lookup yields CDR1 MNHEY and CDR2 SMNVEV (reference sequence). The V gene lost 4 bases and the J gene lost 5 bases, with 11 bases spanning the gap. Time point: week 11, during vaccination. Every vaccination contained 300 ug of the mutant IDH1 20-mer peptide and was paired with topical imiquimod. Repertoires were generated with immunoSEQ multiplex PCR, while TCRdb's copy carries only in-frame clones and drops some. Of tens of thousands of clones listed, 80% are singletons. The J gene is TRBJ1-1, the V gene TRBV27; D is possibly TRBD1 (5 bases). The sample was PBMCs, taken from a glioma patient whose treatment included an IDH1 peptide vaccine. The receptor's source is a man aged 50 to 59 with glioma. The CDR3: CASSWNRYTEAFF. The CDR3 nucleotides are TGTGCCAGCAGTTGGAACAGGTATACTGAAGCTTTCTTT.